This T cell receptor (beta chain) was sequenced in a study of T-cell reconstitution after alpha-beta-depleted transplantation in children. Study results and caveats: In some patients, recipient T cells and intrathymic progenitors surviving conditioning explained high day-60 diversity. It was newly produced T cells that mostly accounted for T-cell counts and diversity one year after transplant. After transplant, at about two months, alpha-beta T cells were reportedly derived from several hundred expanded graft clones.

Unique molecular identifiers were used to barcode this TCRbeta library. MiXCR was run by TCRdb on the PCR reads, yielding one entry per CDR3 protein. The data hold around 450,000 distinct CDR3 sequences, with about 10% observed a single time. This clonotype was recorded many times. The target antigen is unknown. V lost 0 bases and J 4 bases, leaving 10 bases between the germline ends. The germline gives CDR1 SGHRS, CDR2 YFSETQ. CDR3 length: 15 residues. This material consisted of PBMCs, taken before TCRalphabeta/CD19-depleted stem cell transplant. The genes are TRBV5-1 and TRBJ2-2; D is perhaps TRBD2 (6 bases). The sequence derives from a child aged 2-15 years with inherited bone marrow failure, due to receive a stem cell transplant. CDR3 protein: CASSLVTSSTGELFF. CDR3 in DNA: TGCGCCAGCAGCTTGGTAACTAGCAGCACCGGGGAGCTGTTTTTT.